Detailed here is one TCR beta chain. The CDR3 runs to 15 residues. The trim removed 9 bases at V and 2 bases at J, leaving 11 bases unmatched. From germline, CDR1 is LGHDT and CDR2 YNNKEL (reference sequence). This specimen comes from a study of T cells after yellow fever vaccination. TCRdb recomputed calls from the 5' RACE reads with MiXCR, one row per CDR3 protein. The repertoire has some 500,000 distinct CDR3 sequences, around an eighth of them found once; the top ten carry about 14%. Sample: PBMCs, taken on the day of the yellow fever booster vaccination. The V gene is TRBV3-1, the J gene TRBJ2-7; 9 bases agree with TRBD1. The receptor was derived from a man aged 25 to 40 who received the YFV17D yellow fever vaccine. CDR3 nucleotides: TGTGCCAGTAGTACTGCGGACAGGGGACCCTACGAGCAGTACTTC. Protein sequence: CASSTADRGPYEQYF.